This is a list of T cell receptor beta chains from one sample in a study of T cell responses to AZD1222 COVID-19 vaccine. Assay used: immunoSEQ multiplex PCR; TCRdb lists only in-frame clones, some missing. The sample records tens of thousands of clones, around nine tenths being singletons. The sequencing here drew on peripheral blood, taken 28 days after the second AZD1222 dose. Receptors were obtained from an adult who received the AZD1222 COVID-19 vaccine. Each CDR3 is given with its conserved first and last residue. The order of the fields is clone size, D gene, CDR3 length, J gene, V gene, CDR3 protein, CDR3 DNA. A D gene is named only where the DNA matches it firmly. Part of the rows lack a size; the others show once, few, many or a class for expanded clones.

.	.	13	TRBJ2-1	TRBV6-5	CASRGSAYNEQFF	TGTGCCAGCAGGGGAAGCGCCTACAATGAGCAGTTCTTC
.	.	14	TRBJ2-2	TRBV6-5	CASSYEAVPGELFF	TGTGCCAGCAGTTACGAGGCAGTCCCCGGGGAGCTGTTTTTT
.	.	14	TRBJ2-7	TRBV5-1	CASSLTGTLYEQYF	TGCGCCAGCAGCTTGACGGGAACCCTTTACGAGCAGTACTTC
few	.	15	TRBJ2-7	TRBV5-1	CASSRSQGGSYEQYF	TGCGCCAGCAGCCGTAGCCAGGGGGGATCCTACGAGCAGTACTTC
.	.	13	TRBJ1-5	TRBV18	CASSPRGAEPQHF	TGTGCCAGCTCCCCTAGGGGGGCCGAGCCCCAGCATTTT
.	.	14	TRBJ2-3	TRBV6-1	CASSEGYGTDTQYF	TGTGCCAGCAGCGAAGGCTACGGGACAGATACGCAGTATTTT
.	TRBD2	14	TRBJ2-7	TRBV28	CASVSGSLSYEQYF	TGTGCCAGCGTAAGCGGGAGTTTATCCTACGAGCAGTACTTC
.	.	14	TRBJ1-3	TRBV27	CASISTVGGNTIYF	TGTGCCAGCATTTCGACCGTGGGTGGAAACACCATATATTTT
once	.	13	TRBJ1-4	TRBV12-3/TRBV12-4	CASRRGINEKLFF	TGTGCCAGCCGTCGTGGAATCAATGAAAAACTGTTTTTT
once	TRBD2	16	TRBJ2-1	TRBV4-1	CASSHVAGTPYNEQFF	TGCGCCAGCAGCCACGTAGCGGGGACCCCCTACAATGAGCAGTTCTTC
.	.	15	TRBJ2-3	TRBV5-1	CASSLVAGSPDTQYF	TGCGCCAGCAGCTTGGTCGCAGGGAGCCCAGATACGCAGTATTTT
.	.	15	TRBJ1-2	TRBV5-1	CASSRGESANYGYTF	TGCGCCAGCAGCCGGGGGGAATCAGCTAACTATGGCTACACCTTC
.	.	14	TRBJ1-4	TRBV18	CASQPGATNEKLFF	TGTGCCAGCCAGCCCGGTGCAACTAATGAAAAACTGTTTTTT
.	.	14	TRBJ1-1	TRBV2	CASTYSGGGTEAFF	TGTGCCAGTACTTATTCGGGGGGAGGCACTGAAGCTTTCTTT
.	.	11	TRBJ2-7	TRBV29-1	CSVGEPYEQYF	TGCAGCGTTGGAGAGCCATACGAGCAGTACTTC
.	.	16	TRBJ1-1	TRBV10-3	CAISAQNDFPDTEAFF	TGTGCCATCAGTGCTCAGAATGACTTCCCGGACACTGAAGCTTTCTTT
.	.	15	TRBJ2-2	TRBV3-1/TRBV3-2	CASSKTWDDTGELFF	TGTGCCAGCAGCAAAACGTGGGACGACACCGGGGAGCTGTTTTTT
.	.	12	TRBJ1-2	TRBV28	CASSPGYYGYTF	TGTGCCAGCAGTCCGGGATACTATGGCTACACCTTC
.	TRBD1	16	TRBJ2-1	TRBV14	CASSQDRGTGYNEQFF	TGTGCCAGCAGCCAAGATCGTGGGACAGGGTACAATGAGCAGTTCTTC
.	.	14	TRBJ2-7	TRBV20-1	CSASPSVVPYEQYF	TGCAGTGCTAGTCCGTCGGTGGTTCCCTACGAGCAGTACTTC
.	.	15	TRBJ2-2	TRBV19	CASSFGGEYTGELFF	TGTGCCAGTAGTTTCGGGGGAGAGTACACCGGGGAGCTGTTTTTT
.	.	14	TRBJ1-1	TRBV11-3	CASSLRDGDTEAFF	TGTGCCAGCAGCTTAAGGGACGGGGACACTGAAGCTTTCTTT
.	TRBD2	15	TRBJ2-3	TRBV30	CAWSGGGSLTDTQYF	TGTGCCTGGAGTGGGGGCGGGAGCCTCACAGATACGCAGTATTTT